These T cell receptor beta chains were read from a single sample in a study of T cell repertoires in cytomegalovirus infection. Via MiXCR, TCRdb re-called the reads, giving one row per CDR3 protein. The table records 310,000 or so distinct CDR3 sequences, roughly 25% of them present only once. No antigen has been assigned to these receptors. This material consisted of cultured PBMCs, taken from culture after CMV antigen stimulation. The receptors were sampled from a human donor in good health (CMV status not recorded). Some clones in this sample may be carry-over from other donors' samples. The CDR3 runs from the conserved cysteine through the conserved F or W. Each record gives: clone size, J gene, V gene, D gene, CDR3 protein, CDR3 DNA. A D gene is named only where the DNA matches it firmly. Size values are once, few and many counts, or a class for expanded clones, and some rows have none.

>many|TRBJ2-7|TRBV7-2|TRBD1
CASSLGRDRVYEQYF
TGTGCCAGCAGCTTGGGGAGGGACAGGGTCTACGAGCAGTACTTC
>many|TRBJ2-6|TRBV7-2|-
CASSPKTGGANVLTF
TGTGCCAGCAGCCCTAAGACAGGCGGGGCCAACGTCCTGACTTTC
>few|TRBJ2-5|TRBV12-3/TRBV12-4|-
CASTSRSGETQYF
TGTGCCAGCACCTCGAGAAGCGGGGAGACCCAGTACTTC
>many|TRBJ2-5|TRBV11-2|-
CASSTGIGKTQYF
TGTGCCAGCAGCACGGGGATAGGAAAGACCCAGTACTTC
>-|TRBJ2-1|TRBV12-3/TRBV12-4|-
CASSLGGGPNNEQFF
TGTGCCAGCAGTTTAGGGGGGGGCCCAAACAATGAGCAGTTCTTC
>-|TRBJ2-3|TRBV7-2|TRBD1
CASSLLGQGSTDTQYF
TGTGCCAGCAGCTTACTCGGACAGGGAAGCACAGATACGCAGTATTTT
>many|TRBJ1-5|TRBV12-3/TRBV12-4|-
CASSLAQGSNQPQHF
TGTGCCAGCAGTTTGGCACAGGGAAGTAATCAGCCCCAGCATTTT
>few|TRBJ2-6|TRBV6-6|-
CASTLGSSGANVLTF
TGTGCCAGCACCTTGGGGAGCTCTGGGGCCAACGTCCTGACTTTC
>-|TRBJ1-2|TRBV20-1|-
CSARTESNYGYTF
TGCAGTGCTAGGACGGAATCTAACTATGGCTACACCTTC
>-|TRBJ2-1|TRBV9|-
CASSNVHGAIAYNEQFF
TGTGCCAGCAGCAATGTCCATGGAGCGATTGCCTACAATGAGCAGTTCTTC
>many|TRBJ2-3|TRBV7-2|-
CASSLQGGTEGDTQYF
TGTGCCAGCAGCTTGCAGGGCGGGACAGAGGGAGATACGCAGTATTTT
>-|TRBJ1-3|TRBV5-4|-
CATRGTYTGNTIYF
TGTGCCACCCGTGGGACATACACTGGAAACACCATATATTTT
>-|TRBJ2-1|TRBV4-3|TRBD1
CASSRSDREQFF
TGCGCCAGCAGCCGGTCGGACAGGGAGCAGTTCTTC
>-|TRBJ2-3|TRBV5-1|-
CASSAERTDTQYF
TGCGCCAGCAGCGCGGAACGCACAGATACGCAGTATTTT
>medium-sized|TRBJ1-6|TRBV28|-
CASRDSYNSPLHF
TGTGCCAGCAGGGACTCCTATAATTCACCCCTCCACTTT
>many|TRBJ1-1|TRBV7-9|-
CASSLLYGTEAFF
TGTGCCAGCAGCTTATTATACGGCACTGAAGCTTTCTTT
>few|TRBJ2-3|TRBV2|-
CASSPLGSARNTQYF
TGTGCCAGCAGTCCACTGGGTTCGGCTAGAAATACGCAGTATTTT
>many|TRBJ1-5|TRBV7-2|-
CASSPGQASNQPQHF
TGTGCCAGCAGCCCGGGGCAGGCGAGCAATCAGCCCCAGCATTTT
>few|TRBJ2-2|TRBV7-3|-
CASSLQGGIGELFF
TGTGCCAGCAGCTTACAAGGAGGCATCGGGGAGCTGTTTTTT
>-|TRBJ1-5|TRBV28|-
CASRVFGGGNQPQHF
TGTGCCAGCAGGGTTTTTGGGGGCGGCAATCAGCCCCAGCATTTT
>many|TRBJ2-3|TRBV7-8|-
CASSFTVDTDTQYF
TGTGCCAGCAGCTTCACAGTAGACACAGATACGCAGTATTTT
>-|TRBJ2-1|TRBV27|TRBD2
CASSLTGGPGEQFF
TGTGCCAGCAGTTTAACGGGAGGGCCGGGTGAGCAGTTCTTC
>-|TRBJ2-5|TRBV4-1|-
CASSQVGTAKETQYF
TGCGCCAGCAGCCAAGTGGGGACGGCAAAAGAGACCCAGTACTTC
>many|TRBJ2-3|TRBV7-2|-
CASSLDFTDTQYF
TGTGCCAGCAGCTTGGATTTTACAGATACGCAGTATTTT
>-|TRBJ1-5|TRBV5-6|-
CASSLYGVIQPQHF
TGTGCCAGCAGCTTGTACGGGGTTATTCAGCCCCAGCATTTT
>few|TRBJ1-1|TRBV12-3/TRBV12-4|TRBD1
CASSVTGGGTEAFF
TGTGCCAGCAGTGTGACAGGGGGCGGCACTGAAGCTTTCTTT
>-|TRBJ1-1|TRBV28|-
CASSLAGRVAEAFF
TGTGCCAGCAGTTTGGCGGGGAGGGTGGCTGAAGCTTTCTTT
>few|TRBJ2-5|TRBV9|-
CASSVGASYPPLQETQYF
TGTGCCAGCAGCGTAGGGGCTAGTTACCCACCCCTCCAAGAGACCCAGTACTTC
>-|TRBJ1-1|TRBV6-2/TRBV6-3|-
CASSYSGQFFNTEAFF
TGTGCCAGCAGTTACTCTGGACAGTTTTTTAACACTGAAGCTTTCTTT
>few|TRBJ2-1|TRBV7-2|-
CASSLGGIEEQFF
TGTGCCAGCAGCTTGGGCGGGATAGAGGAGCAGTTCTTC
>-|TRBJ1-1|TRBV4-1|-
CASSLPGHMNTEAFF
TGCGCCAGCAGCCTACCGGGACACATGAACACTGAAGCTTTCTTT
>few|TRBJ2-5|TRBV28|-
CASISSDYTQETQYF
TGTGCCAGCATATCGTCGGACTACACTCAAGAGACCCAGTACTTC
>many|TRBJ2-2|TRBV11-2|-
CASSLAEGASHTGELFF
TGTGCCAGCAGCTTAGCTGAAGGGGCGTCTCACACCGGGGAGCTGTTTTTT
>many|TRBJ2-5|TRBV7-9|-
CASSLPDLVGGSEETQYF
TGTGCCAGCAGCCTCCCCGACCTGGTAGGGGGATCCGAAGAGACCCAGTACTTC
>few|TRBJ2-5|TRBV10-3|TRBD1
CAISARQGEETQYF
TGTGCCATCAGTGCTCGACAGGGCGAAGAGACCCAGTACTTC
>-|TRBJ2-1|TRBV20-1|TRBD2
CSATAGTSPLGSYNEQFF
TGCAGTGCCACCGCCGGGACTAGCCCCTTAGGATCCTACAATGAGCAGTTCTTC
>-|TRBJ2-3|TRBV12-3/TRBV12-4|TRBD2
CASRSGRPGTDTQYF
TGTGCCAGCAGGAGCGGGAGGCCCGGCACAGATACGCAGTATTTT
>few|TRBJ2-3|TRBV2|-
CASSEDSWSNRRTQYF
TGTGCCAGCAGTGAAGATAGCTGGTCGAACCGGCGTACGCAGTATTTT
>-|TRBJ2-7|TRBV5-6|TRBD2
CASSFKTSGRYNEQYF
TGTGCCAGCAGCTTTAAGACTAGCGGGAGGTATAACGAGCAGTACTTC
>many|TRBJ1-1|TRBV7-2|TRBD1
CASSLERWLGTEGNTEAFF
TGTGCCAGCAGCTTAGAGCGGTGGTTGGGGACAGAGGGGAACACTGAAGCTTTCTTT
>-|TRBJ2-7|TRBV4-2|TRBD1
CASSQFPTGDYEQYF
TGTGCCAGCAGCCAGTTCCCGACAGGGGACTACGAGCAGTACTTC
>-|TRBJ2-1|TRBV20-1|TRBD2
CSARRPASGYNEQFF
TGCAGTGCTAGGCGCCCGGCTAGCGGATACAATGAGCAGTTCTTC
>-|TRBJ2-1|TRBV9|TRBD2
CASSKRSGNNEQFF
TGTGCCAGCAGCAAGCGGAGCGGGAACAATGAGCAGTTCTTC
>-|TRBJ2-2|TRBV11-2|TRBD2
CASSLRLAENTGELFF
TGTGCCAGCAGTTTGCGACTAGCGGAGAACACCGGGGAGCTGTTTTTT
>few|TRBJ2-5|TRBV7-9|TRBD2
CASSPGLAGTQETQYF
TGTGCCAGCAGCCCCGGACTAGCGGGAACCCAAGAGACCCAGTACTTC
>-|TRBJ2-7|TRBV4-3|TRBD1
CASSQGQGRNYEQYF
TGCGCCAGCAGCCAGGGACAGGGGCGGAACTACGAGCAGTACTTC
>-|TRBJ1-1|TRBV25-1|TRBD1
CASSEGGTGFEAFF
TGTGCCAGCAGTGAAGGGGGGACAGGATTTGAAGCTTTCTTT
>-|TRBJ2-6|TRBV4-3|-
CASSPSGGSSGANVLTF
TGCGCCAGCAGCCCCTCTGGGGGATCCTCTGGGGCCAACGTCCTGACTTTC
>few|TRBJ2-7|TRBV6-1|TRBD2
CASSDGLANYEQYF
TGTGCCAGCAGTGACGGACTAGCGAACTACGAGCAGTACTTC
>few|TRBJ2-1|TRBV6-4|TRBD1
CASSDSRPGGAGRSYNEQFF
TGTGCCAGCAGTGACTCCCGGCCAGGGGGCGCGGGTCGGTCCTACAATGAGCAGTTCTTC
>-|TRBJ2-5|TRBV5-4|-
CASSVTGPTKTQYF
TGTGCCAGCAGCGTAACCGGGCCAACAAAGACCCAGTACTTC
>-|TRBJ2-3|TRBV12-3/TRBV12-4|TRBD2
CASGPGGDTQYF
TGTGCCAGCGGACCCGGGGGGGATACGCAGTATTTT
>few|TRBJ1-2|TRBV28|-
CASSSVGYTF
TGTGCCAGCAGTTCCGTTGGCTACACCTTC
>-|TRBJ2-1|TRBV5-4|TRBD2
CASSGTSGSWAYNEQFF
TGTGCCAGCAGCGGCACTAGCGGGAGTTGGGCCTACAATGAGCAGTTCTTC
>-|TRBJ1-4|TRBV9|-
CASSVGVLENEKLFF
TGTGCCAGCAGCGTAGGTGTGTTGGAGAATGAAAAACTGTTTTTT
>-|TRBJ2-1|TRBV7-6|TRBD2
CASSKGTSGDPNIGFF
TGTGCCAGCAGCAAAGGGACTAGCGGGGACCCCAATATCGGATTCTTC